These T cell receptor beta chains were read from a single sample in a study of blood T cell repertoires in COVID-19. Repertoires were generated with immunoSEQ multiplex PCR, while TCRdb's copy carries only in-frame clones and drops some. The sample has over 200,000 clones, roughly four fifths seen once; the top ten hold 15%. The sequenced sample was PBMCs or T cells enriched from blood (not recorded which). These receptors were obtained from a man aged 40-50 years who had recovered from COVID-19. Each CDR3 is given with its conserved first and last residue. Each record gives: J gene, V gene, D gene, CDR3 protein. A D gene is named only where the DNA matches it firmly.

TRBJ1-1 TRBV9 TRBD1 CASSALGQTNTEAFF
TRBJ1-2 TRBV4-1 . CASSPPPGGYTF
TRBJ2-1 TRBV11-2 . CASSLAPQGHEQFF
TRBJ1-1 TRBV9 TRBD1 CASSVATGDRGVLNTEAFF
TRBJ2-1 TRBV7-6 TRBD1 CASSRMTGLGYNEQFF
TRBJ2-3 TRBV21-1 . CASSKVHSTDTQYF
TRBJ1-2 TRBV5-5 . CASSSTGLYGYTF
TRBJ2-7 TRBV11-3 . CASSSSQRNEQYF
TRBJ2-5 TRBV4-1 TRBD1 CASGRTGGQETQYF
TRBJ1-3 TRBV7-8 . CASSFNRVGGNTIYF
TRBJ1-2 TRBV7-8 TRBD1 CASSLDRTGSYGYTF
TRBJ1-2 TRBV5-4 . CASSSVAMDGRYGYTF
TRBJ2-3 TRBV9 . CASSPRGGDNTDTQYF
TRBJ1-2 TRBV5-1 . CASSLVGPSANYGYTF
TRBJ2-7 TRBV28 TRBD2 CASSPGTSNEQYF
TRBJ2-7 TRBV30 . CAWSVDWGGYEQYF
TRBJ2-1 TRBV27 TRBD2 CASSPPTSGGRDEQFF
TRBJ1-1 TRBV5-5 TRBD1 CASSPGTVAFF
TRBJ2-1 TRBV10-3 TRBD2 CATRGLAGGSYNEQFF
TRBJ2-7 TRBV7-2 TRBD1 CASRLRAGQGPREQYF
TRBJ1-5 TRBV28 . CASSFAGAGSNQPQHF
TRBJ2-5 TRBV5-1 TRBD1 CASSLQGAEETQYF
TRBJ2-1 TRBV11-3 . CASSLEAGKAGDNEQFF
TRBJ2-3 TRBV30 TRBD1 CAWIQGVSTDTQYF
TRBJ2-1 TRBV5-5 . CASSPLSGSYNEQFF
TRBJ2-7 TRBV27 TRBD2 CASSLSAGVLEQYF
TRBJ1-2 TRBV30 . CAWSRQDGGYTF
TRBJ1-2 TRBV7-2 . CASSLGIVRGYTF
TRBJ1-3 TRBV18 . CASSPRGLSGNTIYF
TRBJ1-5 TRBV28 TRBD1 CASLALDRIGQPQHF
TRBJ2-7 TRBV7-6 . CASSLALYEQYF
TRBJ1-1 TRBV7-8 . CASSFQTKNTEAFF
TRBJ2-2 TRBV27 . CASSYRGLDTGELFF
TRBJ1-5 TRBV2 . CASSRAQGSNQPQHF
TRBJ1-5 TRBV4-2 . CASSQGGVNQPQHF
TRBJ1-4 TRBV19 . CASKGVREKLFF
TRBJ1-4 TRBV28 . CASTSGGNQGLGEKLFF